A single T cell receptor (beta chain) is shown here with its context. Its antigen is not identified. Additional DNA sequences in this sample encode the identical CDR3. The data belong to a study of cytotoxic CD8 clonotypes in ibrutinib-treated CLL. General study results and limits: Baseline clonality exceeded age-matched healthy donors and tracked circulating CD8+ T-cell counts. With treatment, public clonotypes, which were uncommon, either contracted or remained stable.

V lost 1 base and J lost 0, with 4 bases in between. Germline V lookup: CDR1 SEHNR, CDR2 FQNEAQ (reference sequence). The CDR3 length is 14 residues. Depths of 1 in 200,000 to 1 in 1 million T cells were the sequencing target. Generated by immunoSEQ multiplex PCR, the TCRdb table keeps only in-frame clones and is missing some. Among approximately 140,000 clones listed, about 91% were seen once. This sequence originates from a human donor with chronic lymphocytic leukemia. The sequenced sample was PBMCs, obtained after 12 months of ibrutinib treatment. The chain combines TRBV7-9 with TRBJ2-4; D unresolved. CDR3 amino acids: CASSLGGAKNIQYF. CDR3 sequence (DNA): TGTGCCAGCAGCTTAGGTGGAGCCAAAAACATTCAGTACTTC. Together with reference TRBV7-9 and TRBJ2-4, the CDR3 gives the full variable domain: DTGVSQNPRHKITKRGQNVTFRCDPISEHNRLYWYRQTLGQGPEFLTYFQNEAQLEKSRLLSDRFSAERPKGSFSTLEIQRTEQGDSAMYLCASSLGGAKNIQYFGAGTRLSVL.